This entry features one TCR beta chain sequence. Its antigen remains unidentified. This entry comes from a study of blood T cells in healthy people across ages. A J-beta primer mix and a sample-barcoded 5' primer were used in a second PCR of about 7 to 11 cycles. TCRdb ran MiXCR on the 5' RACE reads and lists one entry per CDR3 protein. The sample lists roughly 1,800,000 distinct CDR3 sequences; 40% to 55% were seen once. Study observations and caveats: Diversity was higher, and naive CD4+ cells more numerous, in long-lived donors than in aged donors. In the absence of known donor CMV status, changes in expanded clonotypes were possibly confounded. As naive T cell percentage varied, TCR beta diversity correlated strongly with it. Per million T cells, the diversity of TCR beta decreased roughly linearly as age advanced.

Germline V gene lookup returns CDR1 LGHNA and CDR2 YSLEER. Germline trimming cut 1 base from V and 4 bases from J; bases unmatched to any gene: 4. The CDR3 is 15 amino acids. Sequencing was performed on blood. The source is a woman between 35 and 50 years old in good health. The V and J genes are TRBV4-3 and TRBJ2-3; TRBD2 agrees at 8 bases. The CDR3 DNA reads TGCGCCAGCAGCCAAGGGGCTAGCGGGCCAGATACGCAGTATTTT. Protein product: CASSQGASGPDTQYF.